This TCR beta chain was sequenced for a study of blood T cell repertoires in COVID-19. Study as a whole: Both acute and convalescent COVID-19 samples were obtained from the United States, Italy and Spain.

In the original processing: Scientists estimated how many nucleated cells there were by amplifying reference gene primers. The assay was immunoSEQ multiplex PCR, and TCRdb's table has in-frame clones only and misses some. The V and J calls and clone size come from that table; D and trimming were worked out from the DNA. The table shows 250,000 to 350,000 clones, with around 83% occurring only once. Sequences were obtained from peripheral blood. This clonotype was obtained from a woman aged 45-65 years with acute or convalescent COVID-19.

DNA of the CDR3: TGTGCCAGCAGCCGTGCCGGGACAGGCGCACGCAATGAGCAGTTCTTC. Translated: CASSRAGTGARNEQFF. V is TRBV7-8 and J is TRBJ2-1, with 8 bases aligning to TRBD1. Germline V gives CDR1 SGHVS, CDR2 FQNEAQ. The CDR3 sequence is 16 residues long. V shed 5 bases and J 6 bases; nucleotides not matched to a gene: 12. The full variable domain, in which reference TRBV7-8 and TRBJ2-1 provide the parts outside the CDR3, is GAGVSQSPRYKVAKRGQDVALRCDPISGHVSLFWYQQALGQGPEFLTYFQNEAQLDKSGLPSDRFFAERPEGSVSTLKIQRTQQEDSAVYLCASSRAGTGARNEQFFGPGTRLTVL.